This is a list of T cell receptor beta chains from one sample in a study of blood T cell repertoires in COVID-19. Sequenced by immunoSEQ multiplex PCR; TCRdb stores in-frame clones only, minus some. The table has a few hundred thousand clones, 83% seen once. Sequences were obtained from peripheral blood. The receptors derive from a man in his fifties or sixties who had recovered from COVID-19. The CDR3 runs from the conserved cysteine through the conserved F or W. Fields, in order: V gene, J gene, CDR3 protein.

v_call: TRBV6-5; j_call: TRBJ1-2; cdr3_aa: CASRNPHGTDYGYTF
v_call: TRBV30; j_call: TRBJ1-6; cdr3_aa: CAWTARNNSPLHF
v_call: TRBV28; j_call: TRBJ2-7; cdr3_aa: CASSEWSRTYEQYF
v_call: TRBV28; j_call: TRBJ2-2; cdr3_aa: CASSLPAANTGELFF
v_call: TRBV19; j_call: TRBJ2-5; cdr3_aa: CASSVGGNQETQYF
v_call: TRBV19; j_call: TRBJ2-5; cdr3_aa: CASSSRDTNQRETQYF
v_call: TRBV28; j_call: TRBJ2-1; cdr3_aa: CASSLYGRQARRNEQFF
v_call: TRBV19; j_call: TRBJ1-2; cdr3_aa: CASSIVAIASGYTF
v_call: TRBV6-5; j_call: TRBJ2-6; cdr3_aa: CASSWDSSGANVLTF
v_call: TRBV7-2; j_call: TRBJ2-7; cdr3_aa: CASSLERGSTRKQYF
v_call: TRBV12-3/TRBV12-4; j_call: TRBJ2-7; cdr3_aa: CASSLLSGEQYF
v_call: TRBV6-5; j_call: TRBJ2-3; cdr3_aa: CASSYGPGTITDTQYF
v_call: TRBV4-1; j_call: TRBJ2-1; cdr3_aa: CASSQDPGTSVNNEQFF
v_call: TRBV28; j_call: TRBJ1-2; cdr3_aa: CASSLGSGYGYTF
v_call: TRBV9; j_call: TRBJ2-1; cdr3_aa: CASSPRDRVVYNEQFF
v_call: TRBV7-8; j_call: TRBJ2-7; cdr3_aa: CASSLGIPDSSYEQYF
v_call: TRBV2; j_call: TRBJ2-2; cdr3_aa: CASSGQGLRTGELFF
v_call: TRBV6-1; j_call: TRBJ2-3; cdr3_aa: CASSERGYPSTDTQYF
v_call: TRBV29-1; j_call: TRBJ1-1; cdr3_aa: CSVVGLQTEAFF
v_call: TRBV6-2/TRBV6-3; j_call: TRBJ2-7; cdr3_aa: CASSYGTQNYEQYF
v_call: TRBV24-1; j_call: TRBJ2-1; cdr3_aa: CATSDLLGQRRFF
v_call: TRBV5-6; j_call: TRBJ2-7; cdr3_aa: CASSLGLTYEQYF
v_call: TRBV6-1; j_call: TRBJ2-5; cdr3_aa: CASRSDSLQETQYF
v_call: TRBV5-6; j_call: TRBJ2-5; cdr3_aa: CASSLLGQEYF
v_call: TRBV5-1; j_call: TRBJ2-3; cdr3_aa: CASSLLPPPGDTQYF
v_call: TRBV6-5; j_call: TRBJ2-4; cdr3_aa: CASSYKGELAKNIQYF
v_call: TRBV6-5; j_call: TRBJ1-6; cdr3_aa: CASSYRSSYNSPLHF
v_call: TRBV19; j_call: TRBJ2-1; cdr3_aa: CASSMLTSTNNEQFF
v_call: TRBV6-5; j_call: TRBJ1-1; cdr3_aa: CASRVRGMNTEAFF
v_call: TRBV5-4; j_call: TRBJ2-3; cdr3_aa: CASGSGSTDTQYF
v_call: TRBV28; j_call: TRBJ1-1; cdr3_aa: CASRRGQATEAFF
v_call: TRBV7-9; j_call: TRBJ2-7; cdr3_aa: CASSLARVHEQYF
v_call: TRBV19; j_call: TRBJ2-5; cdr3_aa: CASRKTGGETQYF
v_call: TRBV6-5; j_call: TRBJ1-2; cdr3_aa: CASSYSPSYGYTF
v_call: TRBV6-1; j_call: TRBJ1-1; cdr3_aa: CASSESADRDPMNTEAFF
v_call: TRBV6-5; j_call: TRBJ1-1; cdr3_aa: CASRGTGVNTEAFF
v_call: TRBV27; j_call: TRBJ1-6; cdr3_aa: CASRYRGLNSPLHF
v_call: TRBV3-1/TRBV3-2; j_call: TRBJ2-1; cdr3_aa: CASSQARLAGRSNEQFF
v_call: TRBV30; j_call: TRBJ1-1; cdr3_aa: CAWSGDRLNTEAFF
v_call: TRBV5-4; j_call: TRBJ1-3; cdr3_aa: CASSSRDRGSGNTIYF
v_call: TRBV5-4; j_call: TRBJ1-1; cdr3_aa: CASSPRGGGNTEAFF
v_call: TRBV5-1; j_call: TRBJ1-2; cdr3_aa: CASSLDAGNYGYTF